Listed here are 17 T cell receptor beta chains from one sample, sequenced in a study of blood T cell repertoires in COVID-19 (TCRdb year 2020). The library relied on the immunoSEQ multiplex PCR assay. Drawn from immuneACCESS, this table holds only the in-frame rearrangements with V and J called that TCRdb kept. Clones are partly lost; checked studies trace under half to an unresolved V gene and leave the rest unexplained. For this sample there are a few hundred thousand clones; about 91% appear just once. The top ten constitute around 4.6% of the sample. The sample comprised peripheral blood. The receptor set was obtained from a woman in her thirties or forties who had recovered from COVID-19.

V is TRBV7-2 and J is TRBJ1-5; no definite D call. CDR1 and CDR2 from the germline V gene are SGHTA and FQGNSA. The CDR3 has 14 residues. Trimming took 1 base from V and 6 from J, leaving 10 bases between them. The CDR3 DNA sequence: TGTGCCAGCAGCTTAGACGCGGGAGGTCAGCCCCAGCATTTT. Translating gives CASSLDAGGQPQHF.

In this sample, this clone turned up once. DNA of the CDR3: TGCGCCAGCAGTGAGGGACGACTAGCGGGAGGGTCCACAGATACGCAGTATTTT. As protein: CASSEGRLAGGSTDTQYF. The V and J genes are TRBV10-1 and TRBJ2-3; 14 nucleotides line up with TRBD2. Germline V gene lookup returns CDR1 WNHNN and CDR2 SYGVQD (reference sequence). The CDR3 has 18 residues. V lost 2 bases and J lost 2; bases outside the gene matches: 6.

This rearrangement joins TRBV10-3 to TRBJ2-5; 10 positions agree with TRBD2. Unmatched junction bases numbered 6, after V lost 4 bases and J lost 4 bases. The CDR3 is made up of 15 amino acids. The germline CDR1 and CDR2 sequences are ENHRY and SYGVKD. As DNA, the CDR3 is TGTGCCATCAGTGTGACAGCGGGGGGGACAGAGACCCAGTACTTC. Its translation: CAISVTAGGTETQYF.

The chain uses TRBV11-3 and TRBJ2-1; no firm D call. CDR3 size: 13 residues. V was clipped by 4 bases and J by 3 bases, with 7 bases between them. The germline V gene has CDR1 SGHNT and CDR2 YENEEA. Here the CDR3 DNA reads TGTGCCAGCAGCTCAGACATCTACAATGAGCAGTTCTTC. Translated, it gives CASSSDIYNEQFF.

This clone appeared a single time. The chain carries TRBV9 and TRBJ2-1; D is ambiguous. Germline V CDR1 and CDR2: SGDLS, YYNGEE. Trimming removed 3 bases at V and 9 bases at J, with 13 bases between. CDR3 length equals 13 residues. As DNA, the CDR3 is TGTGCCAGCAGCGCAACCTCTAGTCTTGAGCAGTTCTTC. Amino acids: CASSATSSLEQFF.

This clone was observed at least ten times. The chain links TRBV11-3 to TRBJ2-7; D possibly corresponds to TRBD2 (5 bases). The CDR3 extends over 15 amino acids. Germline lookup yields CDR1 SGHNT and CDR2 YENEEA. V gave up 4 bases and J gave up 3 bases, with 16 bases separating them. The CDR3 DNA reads TGTGCCAGCAGCTCAAATGGACTGACAAGCTACGAGCAGTACGTC. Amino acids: CASSSNGLTSYEQYV.

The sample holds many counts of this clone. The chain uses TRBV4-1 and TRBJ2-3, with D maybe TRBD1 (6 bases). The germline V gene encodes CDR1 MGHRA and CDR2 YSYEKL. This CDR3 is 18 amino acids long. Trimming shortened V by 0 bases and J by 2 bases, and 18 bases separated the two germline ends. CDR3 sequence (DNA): TGCGCCAGCAGCCAAGATCCTCGTGGGCAGGGGTTCACAGATACGCAGTATTTT. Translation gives CASSQDPRGQGFTDTQYF.

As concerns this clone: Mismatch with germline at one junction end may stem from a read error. The CDR3 DNA is TGTGCCAGCAGTGACTCGGCCAGAAATAATTCACCCCTCCACTTT. This codes for CASSDSARNNSPLHF. The chain combines TRBV6-5 with TRBJ1-6, with D unclear. Germline loops: CDR1 MNHEY, CDR2 SVGAGI. There are 15 residues in the CDR3.

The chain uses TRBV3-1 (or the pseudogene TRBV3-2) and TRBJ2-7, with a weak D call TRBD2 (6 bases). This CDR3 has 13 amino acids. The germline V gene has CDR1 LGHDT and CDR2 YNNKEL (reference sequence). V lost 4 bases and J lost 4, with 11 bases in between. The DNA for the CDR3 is TGTGCCAGCAGCCCGGCGGGACGGTACGAGCAGTACGTC. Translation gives CASSPAGRYEQYV.

The CDR3 coding sequence is TGCGCCAGCAGCTTGGCCGTGGGAAGGGGGAATGGAAACACCATATATTTT. This sequence encodes CASSLAVGRGNGNTIYF. The rearrangement uses TRBV5-1 and TRBJ1-3; D may be TRBD1 (6 bases). V was shortened by 0 bases and J by 3 bases, with 16 bases between the two germline ends. The CDR3 contains 17 residues. The germline V gene has CDR1 SGHRS and CDR2 YFSETQ. The full variable domain, its missing parts supplied by reference TRBV5-1 and TRBJ1-3, is KAGVTQTPRYLIKTRGQQVTLSCSPISGHRSVSWYQQTPGQGLQFLFEYFSETQRNKGNFPGRFSGRQFSNSRSEMNVSTLELGDSALYLCASSLAVGRGNGNTIYFGEGSWLTVV.

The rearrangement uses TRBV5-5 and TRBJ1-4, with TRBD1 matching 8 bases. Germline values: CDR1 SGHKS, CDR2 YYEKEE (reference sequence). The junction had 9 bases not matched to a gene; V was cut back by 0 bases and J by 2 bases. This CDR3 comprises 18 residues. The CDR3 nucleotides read TGTGCCAGCAGCTTGGGGGCAGGGGGCGCGTCTACTAATGAAAAACTGTTTTTT. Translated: CASSLGAGGASTNEKLFF. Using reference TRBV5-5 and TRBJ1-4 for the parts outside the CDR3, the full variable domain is DAGVTQSPTHLIKTRGQQVTLRCSPISGHKSVSWYQQVLGQGPQFIFQYYEKEERGRGNFPDRFSARQFPNYSSELNVNALLLGDSALYLCASSLGAGGASTNEKLFFGSGTQLSVL.

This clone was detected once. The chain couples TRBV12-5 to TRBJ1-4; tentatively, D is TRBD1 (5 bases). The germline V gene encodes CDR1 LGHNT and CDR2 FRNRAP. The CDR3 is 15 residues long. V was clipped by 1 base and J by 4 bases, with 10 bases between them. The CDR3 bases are TGTGCTAGTGGTTTGGGACAGACCTATAATGAAAAACTGTTTTTT. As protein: CASGLGQTYNEKLFF.

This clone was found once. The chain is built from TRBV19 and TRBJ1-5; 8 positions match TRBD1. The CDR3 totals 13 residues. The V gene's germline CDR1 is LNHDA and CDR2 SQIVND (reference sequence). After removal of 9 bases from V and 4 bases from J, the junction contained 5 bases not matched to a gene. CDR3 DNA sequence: TGTGCCAGCAGGGGACAGGATAATCAGCCCCAGCATTTT. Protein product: CASRGQDNQPQHF.

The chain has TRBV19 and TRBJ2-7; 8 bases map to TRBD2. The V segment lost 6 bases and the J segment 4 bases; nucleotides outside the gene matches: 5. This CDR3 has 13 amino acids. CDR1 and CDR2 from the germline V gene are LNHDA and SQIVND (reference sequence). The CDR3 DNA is TGTGCCAGTAGCCGCGGGGGGACTTACGAGCAGTACTTC. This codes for CASSRGGTYEQYF.

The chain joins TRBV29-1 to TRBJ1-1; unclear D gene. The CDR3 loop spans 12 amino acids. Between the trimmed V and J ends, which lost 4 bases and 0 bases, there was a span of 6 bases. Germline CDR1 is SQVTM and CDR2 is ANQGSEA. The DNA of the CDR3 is TGCAGCGTTGGGCGGTTGAACACTGAAGCTTTCTTT. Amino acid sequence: CSVGRLNTEAFF. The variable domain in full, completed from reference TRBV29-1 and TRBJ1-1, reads SAVISQKPSRDICQRGTSLTIQCQVDSQVTMMFWYRQQPGQSLTLIATANQGSEATYESGFVIDKFPISRPNLTFSTLTVSNMSPEDSSIYLCSVGRLNTEAFFGQGTRLTVV.

CDR3 DNA sequence: TGTGCCAGCAGCCGAACCGGGACAGGGGTGGACACCATATATTTT. Translation gives CASSRTGTGVDTIYF. The chain uses TRBV14 and TRBJ1-3; 10 nucleotides match TRBD1. Germline CDR1 reads SGHDN; CDR2 reads FVKESK. The CDR3 extends over 15 amino acids. Germline trimming cut 4 bases from V and 8 bases from J; bases unmatched to any gene: 8.

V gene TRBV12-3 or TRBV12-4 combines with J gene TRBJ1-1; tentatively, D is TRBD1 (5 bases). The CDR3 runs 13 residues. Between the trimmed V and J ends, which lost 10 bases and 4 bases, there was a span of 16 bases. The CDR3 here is CAINSGRGTEAFF. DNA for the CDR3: TGTGCCATCAACAGCGGGAGGGGCACTGAAGCTTTCTTT.